Shown below are 18 T cell receptor beta chains from a single sample sequenced in a study of identical twins. MiXCR was run by TCRdb on the 5' RACE reads, yielding one entry per CDR3 protein. Here the sample spans around 220,000 distinct CDR3 sequences, about 10% being singletons. The sequencing sample was made of memory T cells sorted from blood. These receptors were taken from a man in his fifties in good health.

This clonotype was recorded at least ten times. The chain joins TRBV6-2 or TRBV6-3 to TRBJ2-1; a possible D gene is TRBD2 (5 bases). V was trimmed by 0 bases and J by 13 bases, leaving 10 bases between them. The germline gives CDR1 MNHEY, CDR2 SVGEGT. There are 12 residues in the CDR3. This CDR3 is CASSYSPEGQFF. The CDR3 nucleotides are TGTGCCAGCAGTTACTCCCCCGAGGGACAGTTCTTC.

This clonotype was recorded at least ten times. CDR3 region: CASSRDRGYEQYF. As DNA, the CDR3 is TGTGCCAGCAGTAGGGACAGGGGATACGAGCAGTACTTC. The V gene is TRBV12-3 or TRBV12-4, the J gene TRBJ2-7; TRBD1 aligns across 10 bases. The trim removed 5 bases at V and 4 bases at J, leaving 2 bases unmatched. The CDR3 has 13 residues.

This clonotype was found a few times. The chain recombines TRBV4-3 with TRBJ2-6; the match to TRBD1 covers 9 bases. The length of the CDR3 is 18 residues. Per germline, CDR1 LGHNA and CDR2 YSLEER. After removal of 1 base from V and 1 base from J, the junction contained 5 bases not matched to a gene. Written as DNA, the CDR3 is TGCGCCAGCAGCCAAGTACAGGGGGCCGCTTCTGGGGCCAACGTCCTGACTTTC. Protein sequence: CASSQVQGAASGANVLTF.

This clonotype came up a few times. This chain uses TRBV27 with TRBJ2-3; no firm D call. Germline V CDR1 and CDR2: MNHEY, SMNVEV (reference sequence). This CDR3 comprises 14 residues. The V gene lost 3 bases and the J gene lost 2 bases, with 9 bases spanning the gap. The CDR3, as DNA: TGTGCCAGCAGTTTCCTCTATGACACAGATACGCAGTATTTT. Its protein is CASSFLYDTDTQYF.

In this sample, this clonotype turned up a few times. V gene TRBV6-2 or TRBV6-3 combines with J gene TRBJ1-2; TRBD1 might be the D (5 bases). CDR1 and CDR2 (germline): MNHEY, SVGEGT. Trimming removed 2 bases at V and 8 bases at J, with 27 bases between. There are 18 residues in the CDR3. CDR3 sequence: CASSYPGGPGPTSVGYTF. CDR3 in DNA: TGTGCCAGCAGTTACCCGGGGGGACCGGGACCAACTTCGGTGGGCTACACCTTC.

V and J are TRBV29-1 and TRBJ2-1; 9 nucleotides line up with TRBD1. V shed 8 bases and J 4 bases; nucleotides not matched to a gene: 9. The CDR3 loop spans 14 amino acids. Germline V gene sequence: CDR1 SQVTM, CDR2 ANQGSEA. In nucleotides, the CDR3 is TGCAGCTTCCCAACCGGACAGGGGTACAATGAGCAGTTCTTC. Translated, it gives CSFPTGQGYNEQFF.

This clonotype was counted ten times or more. The chain combines TRBV2 with TRBJ2-1; 8 bases are a match to TRBD2. The germline V gene has CDR1 SNHLY and CDR2 FYNNEI. This CDR3 comprises 18 residues. J gave up 0 bases and V 9 bases, and 16 bases lay outside the gene matches. This CDR3 reads CASVGASGPPSSYNEQFF. As DNA, the CDR3 is TGTGCCAGTGTTGGGGCTAGCGGGCCACCGAGCTCCTACAATGAGCAGTTCTTC.

The chain has TRBV5-6 and TRBJ2-3; 10 positions agree with TRBD1. From germline, CDR1 is SGHDT and CDR2 YYEEEE. The CDR3 has 15 amino acids. Trimming took 3 bases from V and 4 from J; bases not matched to a gene: 5. CDR3 in DNA: TGTGCCAGCAGCTGGGGACAGGGGTTGTCAGATACGCAGTATTTT. It codes for CASSWGQGLSDTQYF.

The rearrangement uses TRBV12-3 or TRBV12-4 and TRBJ1-2; 9 bases agree with TRBD1. V shed 4 bases, J shed 7 bases, and the junction held 10 bases outside the gene matches. The CDR3 sequence is 15 residues long. CDR3 protein: CASSSMGQGMSGYTF. CDR3 bases: TGTGCCAGCAGTTCGATGGGACAGGGTATGAGTGGCTACACCTTC.

The V call is TRBV12-3 or TRBV12-4, the J call TRBJ1-2; D not certain. Trimming took off 5 bases at V and 5 bases at J, with 12 bases between the two ends. There are 13 residues in the CDR3. CDR3 nucleotide sequence: TGTGCCAGCAGTAGGGTGTCAGAATATGGCTACACCTTC. Encoded protein: CASSRVSEYGYTF.

This clonotype was seen a handful of times. The chain links TRBV11-2 to TRBJ2-1, with D tentatively TRBD2 (5 bases). The CDR3 has 13 residues. The V and J ends lost 4 bases and 7 bases respectively, with 11 bases between them. The germline V gene has CDR1 SGHAT and CDR2 FQNNGV. DNA of the CDR3: TGTGCCAGCAGCTCCCCCCGGAGGAATGAGCAGTTCTTC. Translating it yields CASSSPRRNEQFF.

This clonotype occurred many times. V gene TRBV20-1 combines with J gene TRBJ2-7, with D possibly matching TRBD2 (5 bases). This CDR3 has 15 residues. With 0 bases removed from V and 1 base from J, the gap between germline ends came to 13 bases. CDR1 is DFQATT, CDR2 SNEGSKA, per germline (reference sequence). The DNA for the CDR3 is TGCAGTGCTAGAGACCCGGCCCGGGGTTCCTACGAGCAGTACTTC. Its translation: CSARDPARGSYEQYF.

This rearrangement joins TRBV18 to TRBJ2-7, with 10 bases that match TRBD1. Germline V lookup: CDR1 KGHSH, CDR2 LQKENI. V dropped 4 bases and J dropped 6; count of bases not matched to a gene: 9. The CDR3 totals 15 residues. CDR3 sequence: CASSRGTGDLGEQYF. The CDR3, as DNA: TGTGCCAGCTCACGCGGGACAGGGGACCTGGGCGAGCAGTACTTC. Full variable domain (missing parts from reference TRBV18 and TRBJ2-7): NAGVMQNPRHLVRRRGQEARLRCSPMKGHSHVYWYRQLPEEGLKFMVYLQKENIIDESGMPKERFSAEFPKEGPSILRIQQVVRGDSAAYFCASSRGTGDLGEQYFGPGTRLTVT.

This clonotype was detected a few times. CDR3: CASSSSIAGAFYNEQFF. The CDR3, as DNA: TGTGCCAGCAGTTCTTCAATAGCGGGTGCCTTCTACAATGAGCAGTTCTTC. V usage is TRBV6-5 and J usage is TRBJ2-1; 7 nucleotides agree with TRBD2. The CDR3 consists of 17 residues. After removal of 4 bases from V and 3 bases from J, the junction contained 12 bases not matched to a gene. CDR1 and CDR2 (germline): MNHEY, SVGAGI.

This clonotype was seen many times. The chain employs TRBV5-1 and TRBJ2-1; D is possibly TRBD1 (6 bases). CDR1 is SGHRS and CDR2 is YFSETQ in the germline V gene. Deletions cut 3 bases from V and 5 bases from J, with 18 bases between. The CDR3 is 16 residues long. DNA for the CDR3: TGCGCCAGCAGCTCAATCAGGGGCGCGCGAGACAATGAGCAGTTCTTC. This encodes CASSSIRGARDNEQFF.

The V gene is TRBV28, the J gene TRBJ1-3; 7 bases are shared with TRBD1. Germline V gives CDR1 MDHEN, CDR2 SYDVKM. CDR3 length: 15 amino acids. V gave up 4 bases and J gave up 0 bases; unmatched junction bases: 3. The CDR3 DNA reads as TGTGCCAGCAGTTCACAGGGGTACTCTGGAAACACCATATATTTT. Translation: CASSSQGYSGNTIYF.

This clonotype showed up many times. The chain uses TRBV7-9 and TRBJ2-5, with 7 positions matching TRBD2. Trimming removed 5 bases from V and 3 bases from J; junction bases left unmatched: 9. The germline V gene encodes CDR1 SEHNR and CDR2 FQNEAQ (reference sequence). The CDR3 consists of 15 residues. CDR3 in amino acids: CASSPPRGGEETQYF. The CDR3 coding sequence is TGTGCCAGCAGCCCTCCCCGCGGGGGAGAAGAGACCCAGTACTTC.

This clonotype occurred a few times. J is TRBJ2-3 and V is TRBV18; no clear D. Trimming left V 0 bases short and J 4 bases short, with 8 bases between. The CDR3 is 14 residues long. The germline CDR1 and CDR2 sequences are KGHSH and LQKENI. CDR3 region: CASSPPAGPDTQYF. In DNA, the CDR3 is TGTGCCAGCTCACCACCGGCAGGCCCAGATACGCAGTATTTT.